The clone carrying this T cell receptor beta chain was observed a few times. Antigen: not known. This entry belongs to a study of blood T cells in healthy people across ages. Primed by a sample-barcoded 5' primer and a J-beta primer mix, a second PCR proceeded for about 6 to 11 cycles. Each of the cDNA molecules was tagged by a template-switch adaptor with 12 random nucleotides. In TCRdb, the 5' RACE reads were re-called with MiXCR into one record per CDR3 protein. The repertoire consists of about 1.7 million distinct CDR3 sequences, with 28% occurring once and the leading ten covering roughly 8%. General study findings and limits: With unsorted PBMCs, a conclusive comparison of naive versus antigen-experienced cells was not possible. As age increased, TCR beta diversity per million T cells fell in a roughly linear fashion. Diversity figures based on one million T cells were deemed too low.

This sequence was found in a woman aged 30 to 39 in good health. The sequenced sample consisted of blood.

CDR3 sequence: CASSPMGWASTNYEQYF. DNA for the CDR3: TGCGCCAGCAGCCCTATGGGGTGGGCGAGCACTAACTACGAGCAGTACTTC. The rearrangement uses TRBV4-1 and TRBJ2-7; D remains ambiguous. The CDR3 runs 17 residues. V gave up 4 bases and J gave up 3 bases, with 22 bases separating them. In germline, CDR1 is MGHRA, CDR2 YSYEKL.